The rows below give T cell receptor beta chains drawn from one sample of a study of T cells in Graves' hyperthyroidism and ophthalmopathy. TCRdb itself ran the multiplex PCR reads through MiXCR, one entry per CDR3 protein. The data hold 700,000 or so distinct CDR3 sequences, with approximately 16% observed a single time. The source material was blood. These receptors were collected from a man between 18 and 35 years old with Graves' hyperthyroidism. CDR3s include the opening cysteine and the closing phenylalanine or tryptophan. D genes are given only for firm matches. Clone sizes are given selectively: once, few, many, or a class where the clone is expanded.

abundance	v_gene	d_gene	j_gene	CDR3aa	CDR3nt
few	TRBV7-9	-	TRBJ2-1	CASSLAEGLQHNEQFF	TGTGCCAGCAGCTTAGCGGAAGGGCTCCAACACAATGAGCAGTTCTTC
-	TRBV29-1	-	TRBJ1-4	CSVILGTAEKLFF	TGCAGCGTCATACTCGGGACGGCTGAAAAACTGTTTTTT
few	TRBV27	TRBD1	TRBJ1-2	CASSQTGDGYTF	TGTGCCAGCAGTCAGACAGGGGATGGCTACACCTTC
-	TRBV5-1	TRBD2	TRBJ2-2	CASSLADAGVRTGELFF	TGCGCCAGCAGCTTGGCAGACGCGGGAGTAAGGACCGGGGAGCTGTTTTTT
many	TRBV11-3	-	TRBJ2-3	CASSLFDSSTDTQYF	TGTGCCAGCAGCTTATTCGACAGCAGCACAGATACGCAGTATTTT
many	TRBV20-1	-	TRBJ2-1	CSASTGREQFF	TGCAGTGCCAGTACAGGGCGTGAGCAGTTCTTC
-	TRBV5-1	-	TRBJ2-3	CASSYSGYDTDTQYF	TGCGCCAGCAGCTACTCAGGGTATGACACAGATACGCAGTATTTT
many	TRBV24-1	-	TRBJ2-1	CATSAADQQFF	TGTGCCACCAGTGCGGCTGACCAGCAGTTCTTC
few	TRBV20-1	-	TRBJ2-1	CSARDYYRINEQFF	TGCAGTGCTAGAGATTATTACAGAATCAATGAGCAGTTCTTC
-	TRBV29-1	-	TRBJ2-3	CSVERQTADTQYF	TGCAGCGTTGAGAGGCAGACCGCAGATACGCAGTATTTT
-	TRBV20-1	-	TRBJ2-1	CSARTGLHYNEQFF	TGCAGTGCTAGAACGGGACTTCATTACAATGAGCAGTTCTTC
many	TRBV5-5	TRBD2	TRBJ2-3	CASSLYGGSRIDTQYF	TGTGCCAGCAGCTTGTATGGCGGGAGCCGGATAGATACGCAGTATTTT
few	TRBV5-1	-	TRBJ2-5	CASSLGAKETQYF	TGCGCCAGCAGCTTGGGAGCCAAAGAGACCCAGTACTTC
-	TRBV18	-	TRBJ2-5	CASSPKLQETQYF	TGTGCCAGCTCACCAAAACTTCAAGAGACCCAGTACTTC
-	TRBV7-2	-	TRBJ2-3	CASSSRRSRGDTDTQYF	TGTGCCAGCAGCTCCCGGAGGTCAAGAGGGGACACAGATACGCAGTATTTT
few	TRBV11-2	-	TRBJ2-7	CASSPTDGAYEQYF	TGTGCCAGTAGTCCCACGGACGGCGCCTACGAGCAGTACTTC
many	TRBV2	-	TRBJ1-6	CASSEALRGRVDSPLHF	TGTGCCAGCAGTGAAGCGCTTCGGGGCAGGGTAGATTCACCCCTCCACTTT
many	TRBV2	-	TRBJ2-7	CASTRDNRYEQYF	TGTGCCAGCACTCGGGACAACCGCTACGAGCAGTACTTC
few	TRBV7-2	-	TRBJ2-1	CASSQGLGMVEQLF	TGTGCCAGCAGCCAGGGACTGGGTATGGTTGAGCAGCTCTTC
-	TRBV30	-	TRBJ1-6	CAWKSGNSPLHF	TGTGCCTGGAAGAGCGGGAATTCACCCCTCCACTTT
-	TRBV20-1	TRBD2	TRBJ2-1	CSARDRRQGAGPRKFF	TGCAGTGCTAGAGATCGGCGGCAGGGAGCGGGGCCGAGGAAGTTCTTC
many	TRBV27	-	TRBJ2-1	CASSLSVGSSYNEQFF	TGTGCCAGCAGTTTATCGGTCGGGAGCTCCTACAATGAGCAGTTCTTC
few	TRBV7-2	-	TRBJ1-2	CASSLAQGYGYTF	TGTGCCAGCAGCTTAGCTCAGGGCTATGGCTACACCTTC
many	TRBV30	-	TRBJ2-7	CAWSVPRGEQYF	TGTGCCTGGAGTGTACCAAGGGGAGAGCAGTACTTC
-	TRBV27	-	TRBJ2-7	CASSRARPYSYEQYF	TGTGCCAGCAGTAGAGCCCGACCGTACTCCTACGAGCAGTACTTC
-	TRBV19	-	TRBJ1-2	CASSELRYGYTF	TGTGCCAGTAGTGAGTTGCGCTATGGCTACACCTTC
many	TRBV7-2	-	TRBJ2-7	CASSSWSSEQYF	TGTGCCAGCAGCTCGTGGTCTTCCGAGCAGTACTTC
few	TRBV5-1	-	TRBJ2-2	CASSFRTANTGELFF	TGCGCCAGCAGCTTTCGGACGGCGAACACCGGGGAGCTGTTTTTT
many	TRBV28	-	TRBJ1-1	CASRDDSLPTEAFF	TGTGCCAGCAGGGATGATTCCCTACCCACTGAAGCTTTCTTT
many	TRBV20-1	-	TRBJ1-1	CSARDPRAATEAFF	TGCAGTGCTAGAGATCCCAGGGCTGCCACTGAAGCTTTCTTT
-	TRBV20-1	-	TRBJ2-5	CSARRTIQETQYF	TGCAGTGCTAGGAGAACCATCCAAGAGACCCAGTACTTC
many	TRBV6-1	TRBD2	TRBJ2-7	CASSRGLAGNEQYF	TGTGCCAGCAGCCGAGGACTAGCGGGAAACGAGCAGTACTTC
-	TRBV19	-	TRBJ2-1	CASSISRGLWNEQFF	TGTGCCAGTAGTATTAGTCGGGGTCTATGGAATGAGCAGTTCTTC
-	TRBV7-9	TRBD2	TRBJ2-1	CASGPGTSATNEQFF	TGTGCCAGCGGCCCGGGGACTAGCGCTACCAATGAGCAGTTCTTC
few	TRBV30	-	TRBJ1-4	CAWNPRGVGSTNEKLFF	TGTGCCTGGAACCCGCGAGGGGTCGGATCAACTAATGAAAAACTGTTTTTT
many	TRBV28	-	TRBJ2-7	CASSWEGASYEQYF	TGTGCCAGCAGTTGGGAAGGTGCGTCCTACGAGCAGTACTTC
many	TRBV6-1	-	TRBJ2-7	CASTVGGEQYF	TGTGCCAGCACCGTAGGCGGCGAGCAGTACTTC
many	TRBV7-9	TRBD1	TRBJ2-5	CASDGDRGIGETQYF	TGTGCCAGCGATGGGGACAGGGGAATTGGAGAGACCCAGTACTTC
many	TRBV11-2	-	TRBJ2-3	CASSLEPTYTDTQYF	TGTGCCAGCAGCTTAGAGCCGACATACACAGATACGCAGTATTTT
many	TRBV3-1	-	TRBJ2-3	CASSSSRGTQYF	TGTGCCAGCAGCTCCTCCCGCGGTACGCAGTATTTT
many	TRBV6-1	-	TRBJ2-2	CATSRDILEGGELFF	TGTGCCACCTCCAGGGACATCTTAGAAGGCGGGGAGCTGTTTTTT
-	TRBV6-1	TRBD1	TRBJ1-2	CASSSRQGQGAYGYTF	TGTGCCAGCAGCTCCCGTCAGGGACAGGGGGCGTATGGCTACACCTTC
-	TRBV20-1	-	TRBJ1-5	CSVSDGSQPQHF	TGCAGTGTTTCGGACGGTAGTCAGCCCCAGCATTTT
many	TRBV28	-	TRBJ1-1	CASSSRMNTEAFF	TGTGCCAGCAGTTCAAGAATGAACACTGAAGCTTTCTTT
few	TRBV7-3	TRBD1	TRBJ2-7	CASSFTGDHEQYF	TGTGCCAGCAGCTTCACAGGGGACCACGAGCAGTACTTC
many	TRBV28	-	TRBJ1-1	CASSRLPVPEAFF	TGTGCCAGCAGCCGTCTCCCCGTACCTGAAGCTTTCTTT
many	TRBV3-1	-	TRBJ2-7	CASSQDPGVYEQYF	TGTGCCAGCAGCCAAGATCCAGGGGTCTACGAGCAGTACTTC
few	TRBV29-1	-	TRBJ2-3	CSVALIGDSTDTQYF	TGCAGCGTTGCCCTAATTGGGGACAGCACAGATACGCAGTATTTT
many	TRBV5-1	-	TRBJ2-7	CASSLALAGSYEQYF	TGCGCCAGCAGCTTGGCCCTGGCAGGGTCCTACGAGCAGTACTTC
many	TRBV11-3	-	TRBJ2-1	CASRLVPYNEQFF	TGTGCCAGCAGGTTAGTACCCTACAATGAGCAGTTCTTC
few	TRBV25-1	TRBD1	TRBJ1-2	CASNDRGRGGYTF	TGTGCCAGCAATGACAGGGGGCGGGGTGGCTACACCTTC
many	TRBV2	TRBD2	TRBJ2-7	CASSEIAGSSYEQYF	TGTGCCAGCAGTGAAATAGCGGGGAGCTCCTACGAGCAGTACTTC
-	TRBV2	-	TRBJ1-1	CASSHDSTNTEAFF	TGTGCCAGCAGTCACGACAGTACTAACACTGAAGCTTTCTTT
-	TRBV5-5	TRBD1	TRBJ2-3	CASLKQGDTHIDTQYF	TGTGCCAGCCTCAAACAGGGGGACACACACATAGATACGCAGTATTTT
-	TRBV28	-	TRBJ2-4	CASSFYKAKNIQYF	TGTGCCAGCAGTTTTTATAAAGCCAAAAACATTCAGTACTTC
many	TRBV11-3	-	TRBJ2-1	CASTDYNEQFF	TGTGCCAGCACAGACTACAATGAGCAGTTCTTC
-	TRBV19	-	TRBJ1-1	CASSGRPLNTEAFF	TGTGCCAGTAGTGGTAGACCCCTGAACACTGAAGCTTTCTTT
many	TRBV20-1	TRBD1	TRBJ1-2	CSARVAGGGYGYTF	TGCAGTGCTAGAGTGGCAGGGGGCGGCTATGGCTACACCTTC
few	TRBV2	-	TRBJ2-5	CASSEIGAETQYF	TGTGCCAGCAGTGAAATAGGGGCAGAGACCCAGTACTTC